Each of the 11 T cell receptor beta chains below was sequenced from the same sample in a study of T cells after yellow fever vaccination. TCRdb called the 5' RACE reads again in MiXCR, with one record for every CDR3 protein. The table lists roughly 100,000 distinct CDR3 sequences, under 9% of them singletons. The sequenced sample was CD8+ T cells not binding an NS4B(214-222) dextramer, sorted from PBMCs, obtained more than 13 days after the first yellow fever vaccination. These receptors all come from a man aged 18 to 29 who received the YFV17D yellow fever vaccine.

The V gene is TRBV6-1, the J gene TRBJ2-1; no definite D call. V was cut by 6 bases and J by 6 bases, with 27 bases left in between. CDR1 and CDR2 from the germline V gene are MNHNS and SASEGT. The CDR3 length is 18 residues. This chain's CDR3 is CASSETTILRTDRNEQFF. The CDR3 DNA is TGTGCCAGCAGCGAAACAACCATCCTACGGACGGACCGCAATGAGCAGTTCTTC.

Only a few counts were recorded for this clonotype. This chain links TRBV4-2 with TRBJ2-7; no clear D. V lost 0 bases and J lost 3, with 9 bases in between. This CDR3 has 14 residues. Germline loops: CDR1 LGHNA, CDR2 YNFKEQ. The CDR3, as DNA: TGTGCCAGCAGCCAAGAAGGGCGGCTCTACGAGCAGTACTTC. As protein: CASSQEGRLYEQYF.

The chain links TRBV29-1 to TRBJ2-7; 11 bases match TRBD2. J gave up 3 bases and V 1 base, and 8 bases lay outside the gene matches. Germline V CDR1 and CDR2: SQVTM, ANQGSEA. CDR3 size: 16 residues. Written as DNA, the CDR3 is TGCAGCGTTGAAGGGCTAGAGACTAGCGGGGACTACGAGCAGTACTTC. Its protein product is CSVEGLETSGDYEQYF.

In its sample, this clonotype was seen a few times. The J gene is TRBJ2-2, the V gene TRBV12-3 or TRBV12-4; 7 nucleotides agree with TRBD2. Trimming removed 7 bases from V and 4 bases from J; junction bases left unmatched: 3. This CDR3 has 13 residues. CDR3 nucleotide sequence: TGTGCCAGCACCCCGGGGGGCACCGGGGAGCTGTTTTTT. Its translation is CASTPGGTGELFF.

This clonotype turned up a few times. DNA for the CDR3: TGCAGTGCGCCCGGGACTAGCAGTTTTAGGACCCAGTACTTC. This translates into CSAPGTSSFRTQYF. This sequence joins TRBV20-1 and TRBJ2-5; 9 bases line up with TRBD2. Germline-derived CDR1 and CDR2 are DFQATT and SNEGSKA (reference sequence). This CDR3 region has 14 residues. The V gene end was trimmed by 6 bases and the J gene end by 7 bases; junction bases not matched to a gene: 12.

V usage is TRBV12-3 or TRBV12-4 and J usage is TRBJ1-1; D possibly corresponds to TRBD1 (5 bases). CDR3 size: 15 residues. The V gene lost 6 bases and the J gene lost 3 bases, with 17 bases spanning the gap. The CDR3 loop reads CASSWGRDWDTEAFF. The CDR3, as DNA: TGTGCCAGCAGCTGGGGACGGGACTGGGACACTGAAGCTTTCTTT.

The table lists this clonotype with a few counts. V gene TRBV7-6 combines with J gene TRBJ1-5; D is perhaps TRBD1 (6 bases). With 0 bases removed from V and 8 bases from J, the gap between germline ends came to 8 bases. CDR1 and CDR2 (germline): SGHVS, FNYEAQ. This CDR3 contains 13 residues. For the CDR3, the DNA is TGTGCCAGCAGCTTAGCGCCAGGGGAGCCCCAGCATTTT. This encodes CASSLAPGEPQHF.

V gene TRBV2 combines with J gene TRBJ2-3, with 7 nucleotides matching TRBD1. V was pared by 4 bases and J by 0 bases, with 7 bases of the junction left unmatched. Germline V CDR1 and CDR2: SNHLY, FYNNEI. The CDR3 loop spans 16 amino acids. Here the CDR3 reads CASSAGTATSTDTQYF. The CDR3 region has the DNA TGTGCCAGCAGTGCCGGGACAGCTACTAGCACAGATACGCAGTATTTT.

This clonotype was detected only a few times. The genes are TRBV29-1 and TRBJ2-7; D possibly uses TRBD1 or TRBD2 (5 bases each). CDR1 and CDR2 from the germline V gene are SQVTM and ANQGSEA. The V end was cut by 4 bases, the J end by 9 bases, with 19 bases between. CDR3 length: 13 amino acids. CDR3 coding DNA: TGCAGCGTTGGCAGGGAAGGCAACGGGGTGCAGTACTTC. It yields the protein CSVGREGNGVQYF.

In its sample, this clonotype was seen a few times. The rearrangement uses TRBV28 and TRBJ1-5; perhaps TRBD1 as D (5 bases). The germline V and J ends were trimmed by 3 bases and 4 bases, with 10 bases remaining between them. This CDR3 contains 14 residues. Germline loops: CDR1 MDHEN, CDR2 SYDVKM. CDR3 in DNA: TGTGCCAGCAGTTTTTACCGGGGGAATCAGCCCCAGCATTTT. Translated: CASSFYRGNQPQHF.

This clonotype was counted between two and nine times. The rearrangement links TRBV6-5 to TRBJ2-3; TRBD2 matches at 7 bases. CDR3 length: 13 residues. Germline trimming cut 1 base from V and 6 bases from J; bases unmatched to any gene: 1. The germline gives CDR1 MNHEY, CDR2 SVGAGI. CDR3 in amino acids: CASSYWEGDTQYF. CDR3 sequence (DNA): TGTGCCAGCAGTTACTGGGAGGGGGATACGCAGTATTTT.